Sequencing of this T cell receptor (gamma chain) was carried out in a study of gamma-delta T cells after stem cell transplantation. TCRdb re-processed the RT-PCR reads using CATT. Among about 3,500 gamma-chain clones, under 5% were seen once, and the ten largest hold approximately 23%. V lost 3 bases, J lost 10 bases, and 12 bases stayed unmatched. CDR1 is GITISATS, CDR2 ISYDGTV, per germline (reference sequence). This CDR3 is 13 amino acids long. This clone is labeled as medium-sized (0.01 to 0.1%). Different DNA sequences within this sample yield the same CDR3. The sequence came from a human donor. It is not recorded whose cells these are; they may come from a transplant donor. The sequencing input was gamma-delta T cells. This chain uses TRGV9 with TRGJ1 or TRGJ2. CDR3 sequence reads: CALWERASRKKLF. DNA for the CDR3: TGTGCCTTGTGGGAGAGGGCCTCAAGGAAGAAACTCTTT.